The 15 T cell receptor beta chains reported below all come from one sample, sequenced in a study of blood T cell repertoires in COVID-19. Assay: immunoSEQ multiplex PCR; the TCRdb copy retains only in-frame clones and omits some. The data show a few hundred thousand clones, over 65% seen once. Sequencing used peripheral blood. These TCRs come from a man in his sixties who had recovered from COVID-19.

This chain joins TRBV12-3 or TRBV12-4 and TRBJ2-5; a possible D gene is TRBD1 (6 bases). The CDR3 covers 13 residues. V was trimmed by 3 bases and J by 3 bases, leaving 8 bases between them. The DNA of the CDR3 is TGTGCCAGCAGTTTGGGGACAAAAGAGACCCAGTACTTC. Protein product: CASSLGTKETQYF.

The chain joins TRBV15 to TRBJ1-2; TRBD1 matches at 8 bases. This CDR3 spans 16 amino acids. Germline V gene sequence: CDR1 LNHNV, CDR2 YYDKDF (reference sequence). After removal of 0 bases from V and 6 bases from J, the junction contained 9 bases not matched to a gene. The CDR3 here is CATSRDRGQGADGYTF. In DNA form, the CDR3 reads TGTGCCACCAGCAGAGATCGGGGGCAGGGGGCGGATGGCTACACCTTC.

The rearrangement joins TRBV27 to TRBJ1-6; 7 bases line up with TRBD1. The CDR3 is 16 amino acids. V lost 7 bases to trimming and J lost 0 bases; unmatched junction nucleotides: 6. Germline loops: CDR1 MNHEY, CDR2 SMNVEV (reference sequence). CDR3 DNA: TGTGCCAGCAAAGTTACAGGGGTCTCCTATAATTCACCCCTCCACTTT. Its translation: CASKVTGVSYNSPLHF.

The chain joins TRBV5-6 to TRBJ1-1; D might be TRBD1 (5 bases). Trimming took off 2 bases at V and 2 bases at J, with 7 bases between the two ends. CDR1 is SGHDT and CDR2 is YYEEEE in the germline V gene. This CDR3 region has 13 residues. The CDR3 sequence: CASSFGANTEAFF. The DNA for the CDR3 is TGTGCCAGCAGCTTTGGGGCCAACACTGAAGCTTTCTTT.

The rearrangement links TRBV9 to TRBJ2-7, with 9 bases that match TRBD2. This CDR3 spans 16 amino acids. V dropped 0 bases and J dropped 2; count of bases not matched to a gene: 6. Germline CDR1 is SGDLS and CDR2 is YYNGEE. The CDR3 here is CASSVGGRGGTYEQYF. The CDR3 coding sequence is TGTGCCAGCAGCGTAGGAGGGCGGGGGGGCACCTACGAGCAGTACTTC.

For the CDR3, the DNA is TGCGCCAGCAGCGGCCGGACTAGCGGGAGGCTCGAGCAGTACTTC. This gives the protein CASSGRTSGRLEQYF. J is TRBJ2-7 and V is TRBV4-1; 14 nucleotides align to TRBD2. V lost 5 bases and J lost 6; bases outside the gene matches: 6. Germline CDR1 is MGHRA and CDR2 is YSYEKL. The CDR3 has 15 amino acids.

The V call is TRBV2, the J call TRBJ1-5; no firm D call. The germline gives CDR1 SNHLY, CDR2 FYNNEI. The CDR3 extends over 15 amino acids. V lost 7 bases to trimming and J lost 4 bases, with 17 bases between them. CDR3 loop: CASTSASIPNQPQHF. The CDR3 nucleotides are TGTGCCAGCACTAGCGCGTCCATCCCGAATCAGCCCCAGCATTTT.

The chain links TRBV19 to TRBJ1-2; 7 bases line up with TRBD1. V lost 7 bases to trimming and J lost 7 bases; unmatched junction nucleotides: 6. Germline CDR1 LNHDA, CDR2 SQIVND (reference sequence). The CDR3 totals 12 residues. The CDR3 spells CASNTGAAGYTF. The DNA of the CDR3 is TGTGCCAGTAATACAGGGGCTGCTGGCTACACCTTC.

The V and J genes are TRBV19 and TRBJ2-7; 9 bases match TRBD1. The V gene's germline CDR1 is LNHDA and CDR2 SQIVND (reference sequence). V lost 5 bases, J lost 3 bases, and 5 bases stayed unmatched. The CDR3 loop spans 14 amino acids. The CDR3 DNA reads as TGTGCCAGTAGTGGGGACAGGGCCGACTACGAGCAGTACTTC. This encodes CASSGDRADYEQYF. Together with reference TRBV19 and TRBJ2-7, the CDR3 gives the full variable domain: DGGITQSPKYLFRKEGQNVTLSCEQNLNHDAMYWYRQDPGQGLRLIYYSQIVNDFQKGDIAEGYSVSREKKESFPLTVTSAQKNPTAFYLCASSGDRADYEQYFGPGTRLTVT.

This clone occurred a few times. The chain employs TRBV10-3 and TRBJ1-1; 7 positions match TRBD1. V lost 0 bases to trimming and J lost 5 bases; unmatched junction nucleotides: 9. The CDR3 contains 16 residues. Looked up from germline, CDR1 is ENHRY and CDR2 is SYGVKD. Written as DNA, the CDR3 is TGTGCCATCAGTGAGTCGGATGAGGGGGCGCGTACTGAAGCTTTCTTT. Protein: CAISESDEGARTEAFF.

The rearrangement uses TRBV20-1 and TRBJ1-2; no firm D call. This CDR3 spans 10 amino acids. CDR1 and CDR2 from the germline V gene are DFQATT and SNEGSKA (reference sequence). V shed 3 bases and J shed 4 bases, with 3 bases lying between them. The CDR3 here is CSASVYGYTF. Here the CDR3 DNA reads TGCAGTGCTAGCGTCTATGGCTACACCTTC.

The V gene is TRBV27, the J gene TRBJ2-3; the D gene is possibly TRBD2 (6 bases). V lost 0 bases and J lost 6, with 13 bases in between. Germline lookup yields CDR1 MNHEY and CDR2 SMNVEV (reference sequence). The CDR3 has 15 amino acids. CDR3 in DNA: TGTGCCAGCAGTTTATCAAGGCGGGAAGGGGATACGCAGTATTTT. Translation: CASSLSRREGDTQYF.

V is TRBV5-1 and J is TRBJ2-5; 9 nucleotides align to TRBD1. Germline CDR1 and CDR2: SGHRS and YFSETQ. V shed 2 bases, J shed 5 bases, and the junction held 7 bases outside the gene matches. This CDR3 spans 15 amino acids. The CDR3 loop reads CASSFGTGLGETQYF. Here the CDR3 DNA reads TGCGCCAGCAGCTTCGGGACAGGGCTTGGGGAGACCCAGTACTTC.

This clone occurred a few times. V gene TRBV27 combines with J gene TRBJ2-7; D is possibly TRBD2 (5 bases). The length of the CDR3 is 14 residues. The V end lost 2 bases, the J end lost 2 bases, and 10 bases lay between the germline ends. The germline CDR1 and CDR2 sequences are MNHEY and SMNVEV (reference sequence). This CDR3 is CASSLMGDPYEQYF. The CDR3 DNA is TGTGCCAGCAGTTTAATGGGAGACCCCTACGAGCAGTACTTC.

The chain couples TRBV5-1 to TRBJ2-7; D perhaps matches TRBD1 (6 bases). Trimming stripped 4 bases from V and 7 bases from J, with 9 bases between. Germline V gene lookup returns CDR1 SGHRS and CDR2 YFSETQ. The CDR3 loop spans 11 amino acids. The CDR3 loop reads CASSQDREQYF. CDR3 bases: TGCGCCAGCAGCCAAGACAGGGAGCAGTACTTC.